A single sample gave rise to the 14 T cell receptor beta chains below, sequenced in a study of molecular identifiers for immune sequencing clone quantification (dated by TCRdb to the late 2010s). Libraries were built with PCR. Sequencing took place on an Illumina HiSeq 4000. TCRdb trimmed public reads at Q25 via fastp, called clones via MiXCR and kept in-frame beta chains. Records with the same CDR3 protein are collapsed into one entry carrying the most frequent genes and DNA. This sample lists 600,000 to 650,000 distinct CDR3 sequences; roughly 21% were detected once. The biggest ten clones account for roughly 0.9% of the sample. The specimen was naive CD8+ T cells from blood, with Jurkat cell RNA spiked in. The cell subset or site label on this specimen signifies: FACS-sorted CD8+CD4-CCR7+CD45RA+ naive T cells. The receptors were sampled from a human donor in good health. Some libraries in this study had Jurkat cell RNA spiked in.

A remark on this clonotype: This may arise from a read error, as a much more abundant clone is one base away. The CDR3 nucleotides read TGTGCCAGCAGTGCCCTACAGTGGGAGGGGGCAAGTGAGCAGTACTTC. It is translated as CASSALQWEGASEQYF. The rearrangement joins TRBV6-5 to TRBJ2-7, with D perhaps assigned TRBD1 or TRBD2 (7 bases each). V dropped 5 bases and J dropped 7 bases, with 24 bases sitting between them. The CDR3 has 16 amino acids. Germline V gene data show CDR1 as MNHEY and CDR2 as SVGAGI.

As for this clonotype: A much larger clone is a single base away; this may be a read error. The J gene is TRBJ1-1, the V gene TRBV12-3 or TRBV12-4; TRBD1 might be the D (5 bases). This CDR3 has 12 residues. The CDR3 loop reads CATGFVGTEAYF. The CDR3 DNA reads TGTGCCACCGGGTTTGTAGGGACTGAAGCTTACTTT.

As for this clonotype: Possible read error: a much larger clone is one base away. The chain recombines TRBV20-1 with TRBJ1-4; 9 positions match TRBD1. The CDR3 contains 17 residues. The germline V gene has CDR1 DFQATT and CDR2 SNEGSKA (reference sequence). The CDR3 DNA reads TGCAGTGCTTTTAACCACCGGGACAGGGAAACTAATGGAAAACTGTTTTTT. Translated: CSAFNHRDRETNGKLFF.

This clonotype was seen a handful of times. The V call is TRBV19, the J call TRBJ1-5; D unresolved. Trimming left V 2 bases short and J 3 bases short, with 20 bases between. The germline V gene encodes CDR1 LNHDA and CDR2 SQIVND (reference sequence). The CDR3 contains 18 residues. The CDR3 nucleotides read TGTGCCAGTAGTATATCGCGGGCCCTAGCGGGTTTCAATCAGCCCCAGCATTTT. This codes for CASSISRALAGFNQPQHF.

This clonotype was counted many times. The chain links TRBV7-2 to TRBJ2-5; D is ambiguous. There are 15 residues in the CDR3. Germline V lookup: CDR1 SGHTA, CDR2 FQGNSA. Trimming removed 5 bases from V and 5 bases from J, with 18 bases in between. The CDR3 DNA sequence: TGTGCCAGCAGCGTTAACGTCGTGGGATGGGAGACCCAGTACTTC. Translation: CASSVNVVGWETQYF.

Details on this clonotype: Possible read error: a much larger clone is one base away. This chain joins TRBV13 and TRBJ2-3; 8 nucleotides agree with TRBD2. There are 16 residues in the CDR3. Germline trimming cut 5 bases from V and 6 bases from J; bases unmatched to any gene: 13. Looked up from germline, CDR1 is PRHDT and CDR2 is FYEKMQ (reference sequence). The CDR3: CASSPGVAGGTDTQYF. The CDR3 DNA reads as TGTGCCAGCAGCCCCGGCGTCGCGGGAGGAACTGATACGCAGTATTTT.

This clonotype was seen ten or more times. The V gene is TRBV7-2, the J gene TRBJ2-3; 9 bases are shared with TRBD2. Germline CDR1 SGHTA, CDR2 FQGNSA. The CDR3 has 19 residues. V lost 3 bases and J lost 2; bases outside the gene matches: 15. The CDR3 DNA sequence: TGTGCCAGCAGCTTTCCTAACTGGGCTAGCGGGGAGGACACAGATACGCAGTATTTT. Translation gives CASSFPNWASGEDTDTQYF.

This clonotype was recorded a few times. The V gene is TRBV27, the J gene TRBJ1-5; 7 bases fit TRBD1. Germline trimming cut 3 bases from V and 9 bases from J; bases unmatched to any gene: 8. The CDR3 contains 14 residues. Germline lookup yields CDR1 MNHEY and CDR2 SMNVEV (reference sequence). DNA for the CDR3: TGTGCCAGCAGTTTTTCGACAGGGAGTGGGCCCCAGCATTTT. Translation gives CASSFSTGSGPQHF.

This clonotype was picked up many times. The rearrangement joins TRBV27 to TRBJ2-5; D remains unclear. In germline, CDR1 is MNHEY, CDR2 SMNVEV (reference sequence). The CDR3 is 15 residues long. Trimming took off 3 bases at V and 0 bases at J, with 11 bases between the two ends. CDR3 in amino acids: CASSFGPLNQETQYF. CDR3 in DNA: TGTGCCAGCAGTTTCGGGCCCCTCAACCAAGAGACCCAGTACTTC.

This clonotype was detected many times. The V gene is TRBV28, the J gene TRBJ2-7; a possible D gene is TRBD1 (5 bases). Germline CDR1 MDHEN, CDR2 SYDVKM. V dropped 1 base and J dropped 0 bases, with 19 bases sitting between them. This CDR3 comprises 18 residues. CDR3 residues: CASSLYFRQGRSSYEQYF. CDR3 nucleotides: TGTGCCAGCAGTTTATATTTCCGGCAGGGCCGGAGCTCCTACGAGCAGTACTTC.

This clonotype was counted many times. V and J are TRBV4-3 and TRBJ1-5; 7 bases are shared with TRBD1. Per germline, CDR1 LGHNA and CDR2 YSLEER. After removal of 0 bases from V and 0 bases from J, the junction contained 2 bases not matched to a gene. The CDR3 has 16 residues. The CDR3 loop is CASSQDHRGSNQPQHF. CDR3 nucleotide sequence: TGCGCCAGCAGCCAAGATCACAGGGGTAGCAATCAGCCCCAGCATTTT.

This clonotype was picked up a small number of times. This CDR3 is CASSREESLYNEQFF. The CDR3, as DNA: TGTGCCAGCAGCAGGGAGGAGTCCCTGTACAATGAGCAGTTCTTC. The chain combines TRBV6-5 with TRBJ2-1; a weak D match, TRBD2 (6 bases). The CDR3 has 15 residues. Germline assignment: CDR1 MNHEY and CDR2 SVGAGI. The V end was cut by 6 bases, the J end by 4 bases, with 16 bases between.

The table lists this clonotype with many counts. This chain's CDR3 is CASSHPSASGNTIYF. For the CDR3, the DNA is TGCGCCAGCAGCCACCCCTCGGCCTCTGGAAACACCATATATTTT. The chain couples TRBV4-1 to TRBJ1-3, with unresolved D. V gave up 3 bases and J gave up 0 bases, with 9 bases separating them. CDR3 length: 15 residues. The germline V gene has CDR1 MGHRA and CDR2 YSYEKL.

A word on this clonotype: A much more abundant neighbour one base away suggests this may be a read error. V gene TRBV7-6 combines with J gene TRBJ2-2, with TRBD1 matching over 8 bases. Trimming removed 6 bases from V and 8 bases from J; junction bases left unmatched: 5. Germline CDR1 reads SGHVS; CDR2 reads FNYEAQ. CDR3 length: 13 amino acids. DNA of the CDR3: TGTGCCAGCAGACAAACAGGGGGTGGGGAGCTGTTTTTT. It encodes CASRQTGGGELFF.